The clone carrying this T cell receptor (beta chain) was found a few times. The antigen is not known. The junction had 4 bases not matched to a gene; V was cut back by 5 bases and J by 3 bases. The CDR3 totals 14 residues. Germline V gene data show CDR1 as SGHTA and CDR2 as FQGNSA. PCR involved 60 Vbeta and 13 Jbeta primers. Per the authors' pipeline: The authors later counted around 80 million unique TCR beta chains, 8.5 million to 13 million of them shared. Sequencing used immunoSEQ multiplex PCR; TCRdb keeps in-frame clones, though not all of them. V, J and clone size are those of that table, while D and trimming were read from the DNA. The sample records fewer than 140,000 clones, roughly 82% being singletons. The data derive from a study of cytomegalovirus exposure and HLA in healthy donors. General study results and limits: Among immune exposure information, only CMV serostatus was available.

The sample taken for sequencing was PBMCs. This clonotype was obtained from a woman between 45 and 65 years old in good health and CMV-seropositive. The gene calls are TRBV7-2 and TRBJ2-7, with 10 bases matching TRBD2. CDR3 nucleotides: TGTGCCAGCAGCCCGGGGACTAGCGACTACGAGCAGTACTTC. This gives the protein CASSPGTSDYEQYF.